This TCR beta chain was retrieved from a study of blood T cell repertoires in COVID-19 (TCRdb year 2020). Broadly, across the study: The collaborator samples originated in the United States, Italy and Spain and spanned the acute and convalescent phases of COVID-19. Where HLA class I and class II types were available, the types were taken from metadata supplied by the sample provider, not from assay-based typing. The repertoires were released in a freely available public database meant as a resource for research on the immune response to SARS-CoV-2. Sample metadata almost always included a de-identified subject ID, COVID-19 status, age in years and sex. Subjects who had been exposed to COVID-19, were actively infected with it, or had recovered from it provided the deeply sampled blood TCRbeta repertoires that made up the dataset. The samples were drawn from two sources: the first 160 participants of the ongoing ImmuneRACE study, and approximately 1,300 subjects contributed by 6 global collaborators. The prospective study material was composed of cDNA or gDNA derived from T cells, B-cell-depleted T cells, or PBMCs. Overall study outcomes, separate from this receptor: The amount of clinical and demographic metadata varied by source and participant and was provided uncurated.

With respect to this clone: The target of this receptor is not known. There are no base qualities to consult, and no much larger clone falls within one base.

TCRbeta CDR3 regions were amplified from genomic DNA by means of the immunoSEQ Assay, a bias-controlled multiplex PCR. The source study handled its data this way. Within the assay, amplification of reference gene primers was used to estimate how many nucleated cells each sample contained. To quantify the absolute abundance of each unique TCRbeta CDR3 rearrangement, sequence reads were collapsed and filtered. For each sample, productive Simpson clonality was calculated as the square root of Simpson's diversity index over productive rearrangements. The table comes from immuneACCESS by way of TCRdb, which keeps in-frame sequences with V and J called. Part of the clones is missing from these tables; in studies checked, under half for an unresolved V gene and the rest for unknown reasons. For V, J and clone size, that table is used; D and trimming come from the DNA. The sample table contains over 150,000 clones; only one count was recorded for 85% to 95% of them. The ten largest make up approximately 0.5% of the sample.

Each collaborating institution followed its own protocols to collect whole blood in K2EDTA tubes. For TCRbeta analysis, collaborator samples were shipped as frozen whole blood, as isolated PBMCs, or as DNA extracted from either sample type. The sequence was obtained from a man between 45 and 60 years old with acute or convalescent COVID-19. Specimen: peripheral blood.

The nucleotide sequence is TGTGCCAGCAATCCACAGGGGGCGCAAAGTGAAAAACTGTTTTTT. Its protein reads: CASNPQGAQSEKLFF. The chain is made from TRBV2 and TRBJ1-4; TRBD1 fits 9 bases in the junction. Including cysteine and phenylalanine, the CDR3 has 15 amino acids. Only the CDR3 part of the read is kept: 45 bases, read in frame from the first base. From V the trimming removes 7 bases and from J it removes 7 bases, while the gene matches leave 10 bases of the junction unaccounted for. CDR1 and CDR2, looked up from the germline V gene, are SNHLY and FYNNEI.